The rows below give T cell receptor beta chains drawn from one sample of a study of identical twins. TCRdb recomputed calls from the 5' RACE reads with MiXCR, one row per CDR3 protein. The data contain about 260,000 distinct CDR3 sequences, roughly 7% of them singletons. These data also formed part of another study, on yellow fever vaccine responses in identical twins.

The sequencing sample was made of memory (CD45RO+) T cells sorted from blood. The receptors here all came from a woman aged 18-29 years in good health. Both conserved end residues are part of each CDR3. The order of the fields is V gene, D gene, J gene, clone size, CDR3 protein, CDR3 DNA. D genes are given only for firm matches. Some rows have no size entry. The others give once, few or many, or a class for an expanded clone.

>TRBV5-1|TRBD2|TRBJ2-3|many
CASSSGTMSTDTQYF
TGCGCCAGCAGCTCCGGGACTATGAGCACAGATACGCAGTATTTT
>TRBV5-6|NA|TRBJ1-1|many
CASSFLVQEAFF
TGTGCCAGCAGCTTCCTGGTGCAGGAAGCTTTCTTT
>TRBV12-3/TRBV12-4|NA|TRBJ2-2|many
CASSHSGGELFF
TGTGCCAGCAGCCACAGCGGCGGGGAGCTGTTTTTT
>TRBV15|NA|TRBJ2-5|NA
CATSSPRLETQYF
TGTGCCACCAGCTCCCCCCGTTTGGAGACCCAGTACTTC
>TRBV7-7|NA|TRBJ2-5|NA
CASSLGAGPQETQYF
TGTGCCAGCAGCTTAGGAGCGGGCCCCCAAGAGACCCAGTACTTC
>TRBV7-2|TRBD2|TRBJ2-1|NA
CASSLRLAGVSGWGNEQFF
TGTGCCAGCAGCTTACGGCTAGCGGGAGTGTCCGGGTGGGGCAATGAGCAGTTCTTC
>TRBV29-1|NA|TRBJ1-1|few
CSVAGGDYLSEAFF
TGCAGCGTTGCGGGGGGGGATTATTTGAGTGAAGCTTTCTTT
>TRBV7-2|NA|TRBJ1-2|NA
CASSLNFGGYGYTF
TGTGCCAGCAGCTTAAACTTCGGAGGGTATGGCTACACCTTC
>TRBV20-1|TRBD2|TRBJ2-7|many
CSARDFSGRGYEQYF
TGCAGTGCTAGAGATTTTAGCGGGAGAGGCTACGAGCAGTACTTC
>TRBV21-1|NA|TRBJ2-7|many
CASWARAGGPPYEQYF
TGTGCCAGCTGGGCTAGAGCGGGAGGGCCCCCCTACGAGCAGTACTTC
>TRBV24-1|TRBD2|TRBJ2-3|NA
CATSDLGSGASTDTQYF
TGTGCCACCAGTGATTTGGGTAGCGGGGCTTCCACAGATACGCAGTATTTT
>TRBV28|TRBD1|TRBJ2-5|NA
CASSLPGQGKGETQYF
TGTGCCAGCAGTCTACCTGGACAGGGGAAGGGAGAGACCCAGTACTTC
>TRBV7-9|TRBD2|TRBJ2-1|many
CASSFSGGIKNEQFF
TGTGCCAGCAGCTTTAGCGGGGGGATCAAGAATGAGCAGTTCTTC
>TRBV11-3|NA|TRBJ2-5|few
CASSPWAAQETQYF
TGTGCCAGCAGCCCCTGGGCAGCCCAAGAGACCCAGTACTTC
>TRBV5-5|TRBD2|TRBJ2-2|many
CASREAHHTGELFF
TGTGCCAGCCGGGAGGCACACCACACCGGGGAGCTGTTTTTT
>TRBV20-1|NA|TRBJ2-1|many
CSARTDSSYNEQFF
TGCAGTGCTAGAACGGACAGCTCCTACAATGAGCAGTTCTTC
>TRBV9|TRBD1|TRBJ2-1|NA
CASSKTGRIGVGIEQFF
TGTGCCAGCAGCAAGACAGGGCGGATCGGGGTGGGGATTGAGCAGTTCTTC
>TRBV15|NA|TRBJ2-5|few
CATSRDLAETQYF
TGTGCCACCAGCAGAGACCTGGCGGAGACCCAGTACTTC
>TRBV6-1|TRBD1|TRBJ2-1|many
CASTTTGTGLAGEQFF
TGTGCCAGCACCACAACCGGGACAGGGTTAGCTGGTGAGCAGTTCTTC
>TRBV29-1|TRBD1|TRBJ1-4|many
CSVLVETGGEKLFF
TGCAGCGTTCTTGTAGAGACAGGGGGTGAAAAACTGTTTTTT
>TRBV6-1|NA|TRBJ1-5|few
CASSERSAGNQPQHF
TGTGCCAGCAGTGAACGTTCGGCAGGCAATCAGCCCCAGCATTTT
>TRBV12-3/TRBV12-4|TRBD2|TRBJ2-5|NA
CASSLGASGRDQETQYF
TGTGCCAGCAGTTTAGGGGCTAGCGGGAGGGACCAAGAGACCCAGTACTTC
>TRBV20-1|TRBD2|TRBJ2-3|NA
CRARAGTFDTQYF
TGCAGAGCTAGAGCGGGGACGTTTGATACGCAGTATTTT
>TRBV5-1|NA|TRBJ1-6|NA
CASSLDSGNSPLHF
TGCGCCAGCAGCTTGGACAGTGGGAATTCACCCCTCCACTTT
>TRBV5-1|NA|TRBJ1-2|many
CASSSEWGYTF
TGCGCCAGCAGTTCCGAGTGGGGCTACACCTTC
>TRBV7-9|NA|TRBJ1-1|NA
CASSFQGQPEAFF
TGTGCCAGCAGCTTTCAGGGGCAGCCTGAAGCTTTCTTT
>TRBV5-1|NA|TRBJ2-1|many
CASSSPSGVYNEQFF
TGCGCCAGCAGCTCTCCTTCGGGGGTCTACAATGAGCAGTTCTTC
>TRBV19|NA|TRBJ1-4|NA
CASSRDWGNEKLFF
TGTGCCAGTAGCCGGGACTGGGGAAATGAAAAACTGTTTTTT